The rows below give T cell receptor beta chains drawn from one sample of a study of cytomegalovirus exposure and HLA in healthy donors. Sequencing was performed with immunoSEQ multiplex PCR; in TCRdb, only in-frame clones are kept and a portion is missing. The profile shows 200,000 to 250,000 clones, approximately 80% of them singletons. Sequencing used PBMCs. These receptors all stem from a man aged 40-49 years in good health and CMV-seronegative. Each CDR3 is given with its conserved first and last residue. Fields, in order: D gene, V gene, clone size, J gene, CDR3 protein, CDR3 DNA. The D gene is left open where the match is weak. The listing skips clone size in some rows; elsewhere it reads once, few, many or a size class.

NA	TRBV7-9	NA	TRBJ1-2	CASTPDRNIYGYTF	TGTGCCAGCACCCCCGACAGGAACATCTATGGCTACACCTTC
TRBD1	TRBV9	few	TRBJ2-7	CASSAGQVPYEQYF	TGTGCCAGCAGCGCGGGACAGGTACCCTACGAGCAGTACTTC
NA	TRBV5-5	NA	TRBJ2-3	CASSRYGRSTDTQYF	TGTGCCAGCAGCCGCTACGGCAGGAGCACAGATACGCAGTATTTT
TRBD1	TRBV19	NA	TRBJ1-2	CASTLGTGGVYGYTF	TGTGCCAGTACCCTGGGCACAGGGGGCGTCTATGGCTACACCTTC
NA	TRBV4-1	NA	TRBJ2-7	CASSQDRTYPYEQYF	TGCGCCAGCAGCCAAGATAGGACTTATCCTTACGAGCAGTACTTC
TRBD2	TRBV9	NA	TRBJ2-3	CASSVDLAGADTQYF	TGTGCCAGCAGCGTAGATCTAGCGGGAGCAGATACGCAGTATTTT
NA	TRBV30	few	TRBJ1-1	CAWTRGRGYTEAFF	TGTGCCTGGACACGAGGGCGCGGGTACACTGAAGCTTTCTTT
TRBD2	TRBV7-9	NA	TRBJ2-5	CASSLGRGETQYF	TGTGCCAGCAGCTTAGGGCGGGGGGAGACCCAGTACTTC
NA	TRBV9	NA	TRBJ2-3	CASSSLAERPTDTQYF	TGTGCCAGCAGCAGCTTAGCGGAACGCCCCACAGATACGCAGTATTTT
TRBD2	TRBV2	NA	TRBJ2-3	CASSWTASGTDTQYF	TGTGCCAGCAGTTGGACGGCTAGCGGGACAGATACGCAGTATTTT
NA	TRBV4-3	NA	TRBJ1-6	CASSQEAGSPLHF	TGCGCCAGCAGCCAGGAGGCTGGTTCACCCCTCCACTTT
TRBD2	TRBV5-1	once	TRBJ2-5	CASSLAVGLAGGETQYF	TGCGCCAGCAGCTTGGCCGTGGGACTAGCGGGAGGTGAGACCCAGTACTTC
NA	TRBV7-2	NA	TRBJ1-1	CASTRDGTTTGTEAFF	TGTGCCAGCACCCGGGATGGCACCACCACGGGTACTGAAGCTTTCTTT
NA	TRBV27	NA	TRBJ2-1	CASSLSASGNEQFF	TGTGCCAGCAGTTTGAGCGCCTCCGGGAATGAGCAGTTCTTC
TRBD1	TRBV7-6	few	TRBJ1-3	CASSPDRSPFSGNTIYF	TGTGCCAGCAGCCCGGACAGGTCCCCCTTCTCTGGAAACACCATATATTTT
NA	TRBV6-1	NA	TRBJ1-2	CAGLRTNYGYTF	TGTGCCGGGCTTAGGACTAACTATGGCTACACCTTC
NA	TRBV7-6	NA	TRBJ2-1	CASSPADGFHEQFF	TGTGCCAGCAGCCCAGCTGACGGGTTTCATGAGCAGTTCTTC
NA	TRBV5-4	NA	TRBJ1-2	CASSLTQQPGYTF	TGTGCCAGCAGCTTGACGCAACAGCCGGGCTACACCTTC
NA	TRBV7-3	few	TRBJ1-1	CASSPQPGDAEAFF	TGTGCCAGCAGCCCCCAACCAGGGGACGCTGAAGCTTTCTTT
NA	TRBV6-5	NA	TRBJ1-2	CASRTGTPANYGYTF	TGTGCCAGCAGGACGGGGACTCCCGCTAACTATGGCTACACCTTC
TRBD1	TRBV19	NA	TRBJ2-7	CASSTRQGFSYEQYF	TGTGCCAGTAGTACCAGACAGGGGTTTTCCTACGAGCAGTACTTC
NA	TRBV7-9	NA	TRBJ1-2	CASSLENQGKYGYTF	TGTGCCAGCAGCTTAGAGAACCAGGGGAAATATGGCTACACCTTC
NA	TRBV5-4	NA	TRBJ2-6	CASSLVTKANVLTF	TGTGCCAGCAGCTTAGTAACAAAGGCCAACGTCCTGACTTTC
TRBD1	TRBV5-1	NA	TRBJ2-3	CASSPGDRGRTDTQYF	TGCGCCAGCAGCCCAGGTGACAGGGGGCGTACAGATACGCAGTATTTT
NA	TRBV5-1	NA	TRBJ2-1	CASSLGLATSSYNEQFF	TGCGCCAGCAGCTTGGGGTTAGCGACTAGCTCCTACAATGAGCAGTTCTTC
NA	TRBV11-2	NA	TRBJ1-1	CASSFRAEAFF	TGTGCCAGCAGCTTTCGCGCTGAAGCTTTCTTT
TRBD1	TRBV7-3	NA	TRBJ1-1	CASSWTGGTTEAFF	TGTGCCAGCAGCTGGACAGGGGGGACCACTGAAGCTTTCTTT
NA	TRBV30	NA	TRBJ2-1	CAWSGPGGAGFF	TGTGCCTGGAGTGGACCTGGCGGGGCTGGGTTCTTC
NA	TRBV10-3	NA	TRBJ2-5	CAISDNQETQYF	TGTGCCATCAGTGACAATCAAGAGACCCAGTACTTC
TRBD2	TRBV4-2	few	TRBJ2-5	CASSQDWTSGGPETQYF	TGTGCCAGCAGCCAAGATTGGACTAGCGGGGGCCCGGAGACCCAGTACTTC
NA	TRBV6-1	NA	TRBJ1-6	CASSESEGIREGNSPLHF	TGTGCCAGCAGTGAATCTGAGGGGATTAGGGAGGGTAATTCACCCCTCCACTTT
NA	TRBV5-5	NA	TRBJ1-5	CASSRDRTYSNQPQHF	TGTGCCAGCAGCCGAGACAGGACTTATAGCAATCAGCCCCAGCATTTT
NA	TRBV5-1	NA	TRBJ2-1	CASSQIGGEQFF	TGCGCCAGCAGCCAAATAGGAGGTGAGCAGTTCTTC
TRBD1	TRBV7-9	NA	TRBJ1-1	CASSSGQGNTEAFF	TGTGCCAGCAGCTCTGGACAGGGTAACACTGAAGCTTTCTTT
TRBD1	TRBV4-1	NA	TRBJ1-6	CASSQTGNSPLHF	TGCGCCAGCAGCCAGACAGGGAATTCACCCCTCCACTTT
TRBD2	TRBV5-4	NA	TRBJ2-3	CASSFPERGRTDTQYF	TGTGCCAGCAGCTTCCCGGAGCGGGGGAGGACAGATACGCAGTATTTT
NA	TRBV4-2	NA	TRBJ1-2	CASSPLLGGTNYGYTF	TGTGCCAGCAGCCCCCTTTTGGGAGGAACTAACTATGGCTACACCTTC
TRBD2	TRBV27	NA	TRBJ2-7	CATRREGWGRGEQYF	TGTGCCACCAGAAGGGAGGGCTGGGGCCGAGGCGAGCAGTACTTC
NA	TRBV5-1	NA	TRBJ1-1	CASRSAGGGNTEAFF	TGCGCCAGCAGATCTGCTGGGGGGGGAAACACTGAAGCTTTCTTT
NA	TRBV27	NA	TRBJ2-1	CASSSLGQYNEQFF	TGTGCCAGCAGTTCTTTAGGACAGTACAATGAGCAGTTCTTC
NA	TRBV5-5	NA	TRBJ1-5	CASSPYWYSNQPQHF	TGTGCCAGCAGCCCCTACTGGTATAGCAATCAGCCCCAGCATTTT
TRBD2	TRBV9	NA	TRBJ2-1	CASSVSGSAHNEQFF	TGTGCCAGCAGCGTGAGCGGGAGTGCTCACAATGAGCAGTTCTTC